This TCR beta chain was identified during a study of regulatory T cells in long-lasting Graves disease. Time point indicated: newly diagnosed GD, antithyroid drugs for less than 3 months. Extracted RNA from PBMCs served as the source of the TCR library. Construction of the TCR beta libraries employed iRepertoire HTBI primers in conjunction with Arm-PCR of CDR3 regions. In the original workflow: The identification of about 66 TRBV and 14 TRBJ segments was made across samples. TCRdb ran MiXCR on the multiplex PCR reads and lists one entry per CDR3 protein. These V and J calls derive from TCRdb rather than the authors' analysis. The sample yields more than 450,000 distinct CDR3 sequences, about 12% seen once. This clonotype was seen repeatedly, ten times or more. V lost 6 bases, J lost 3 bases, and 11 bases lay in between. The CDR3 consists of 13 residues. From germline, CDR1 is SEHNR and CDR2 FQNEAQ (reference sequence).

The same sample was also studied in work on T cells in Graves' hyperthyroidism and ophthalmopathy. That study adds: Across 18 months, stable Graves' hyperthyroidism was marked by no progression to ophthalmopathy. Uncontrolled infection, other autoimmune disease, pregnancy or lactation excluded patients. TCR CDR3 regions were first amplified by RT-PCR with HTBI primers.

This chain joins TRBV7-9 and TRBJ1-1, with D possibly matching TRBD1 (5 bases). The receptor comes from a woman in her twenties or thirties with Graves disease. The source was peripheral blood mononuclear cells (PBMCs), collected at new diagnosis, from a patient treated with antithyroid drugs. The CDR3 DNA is TGTGCCAGCAGGAGACAGTCGGACACTGAAGCTTTCTTT. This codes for CASRRQSDTEAFF.